The next 32 T cell receptor beta chains were all read from a single sample in a study of blood T cells in healthy people across ages. Together with a sample-barcoded 5' primer, a J-beta primer mix was included in a second PCR lasting about 7 to 11 cycles. MiXCR, run by TCRdb on the 5' RACE reads, gives a single entry per CDR3 protein. Of about 730,000 distinct CDR3 sequences listed, roughly two fifths are singletons. Sequenced input: blood. The receptors originated from a woman aged 55-69 years in good health.

About this clonotype: Germline is not matched at one junction end, which may reflect a read error. This rearrangement joins TRBV7-6 to TRBJ1-5, with no clear D. The CDR3 runs 13 residues. In germline, CDR1 is SGHVS, CDR2 FNYEAQ. The CDR3 protein is CASSLAGVQLQHF. The CDR3, as DNA: TGTGCCAGCAGCTTAGCCGGGGTTCAGCTCCAGCATTTT.

The rearrangement uses TRBV9 and TRBJ2-3; 14 bases agree with TRBD2. Germline lookup yields CDR1 SGDLS and CDR2 YYNGEE. This CDR3 has 17 residues. J was trimmed by 0 bases and V by 4 bases; bases with no gene match: 4. CDR3 sequence: CASSPGTSGGSTDTQYF. For the CDR3, the DNA is TGTGCCAGCAGCCCAGGGACTAGCGGGGGTAGCACAGATACGCAGTATTTT.

This rearrangement joins TRBV5-1 to TRBJ2-3; D is possibly TRBD1 (6 bases). Germline V gives CDR1 SGHRS, CDR2 YFSETQ. CDR3 size: 13 residues. With 5 bases removed from V and 5 bases from J, the gap between germline ends came to 12 bases. Here the CDR3 reads CASRYRAGDTQYF. CDR3 DNA: TGCGCCAGCAGGTACAGGGCGGGAGATACGCAGTATTTT.

This clonotype was counted only a few times. The chain uses TRBV6-5 and TRBJ2-5, with D possibly being TRBD1 (5 bases). The CDR3 is 14 amino acids. Per the germline V gene, CDR1 is MNHEY and CDR2 is SVGAGI. Trimming stripped 3 bases from V and 2 bases from J, with 10 bases between. This chain's CDR3 is CASSYRQGQETQYF. The DNA of the CDR3 is TGTGCCAGCAGTTATCGGCAGGGTCAAGAGACCCAGTACTTC.

The J gene is TRBJ2-1, the V gene TRBV4-3, with D perhaps being TRBD1 or TRBD2 (5 bases each). There are 19 residues in the CDR3. Trimming removed 0 bases at V and 0 bases at J, with 18 bases between. In germline, CDR1 is LGHNA, CDR2 YSLEER. Here the CDR3 DNA reads TGCGCCAGCAGCCAAGATGGGCCGGGGACGGTTAGCTCCTACAATGAGCAGTTCTTC. Translation: CASSQDGPGTVSSYNEQFF.

This sequence joins TRBV12-5 and TRBJ2-1, with TRBD2 as a possible D gene (5 bases). Trimming stripped 9 bases from V and 4 bases from J, with 10 bases between. CDR1 is LGHNT, CDR2 FRNRAP, per germline. The CDR3 extends over 12 amino acids. In DNA, the CDR3 is TGTGCTAGCGCTCCGGGGTACAATGAGCAGTTCTTC. Amino acids: CASAPGYNEQFF.

A few counts support this clonotype. The V and J genes are TRBV4-3 and TRBJ2-1, with 10 bases identical to TRBD1. J lost 10 bases, V lost 5 bases, and 8 bases had no gene match. The CDR3 spans 14 residues. CDR1 and CDR2 from the germline V gene are LGHNA and YSLEER. The CDR3 sequence is CASSSGTGAVEQFF. CDR3 DNA: TGCGCCAGCAGCTCCGGGACAGGGGCGGTGGAGCAGTTCTTC.

The rearrangement links TRBV20-1 to TRBJ1-2; a possible D gene is TRBD1 (5 bases). This CDR3 spans 14 amino acids. Germline CDR1 is DFQATT and CDR2 is SNEGSKA (reference sequence). V gave up 6 bases and J gave up 12 bases, with 26 bases separating them. DNA of the CDR3: TGCAGTGCCACAGTTGGGGTAGGGGATTCCTTCCACACCTTC. This gives the protein CSATVGVGDSFHTF.

J is TRBJ2-7 and V is TRBV4-2; possibly TRBD1 for D (6 bases). This CDR3 spans 12 amino acids. Germline V gives CDR1 LGHNA, CDR2 YNFKEQ. CDR3 DNA sequence: TGTGGGACAGACTATACCACCTACGAGCAGTACTTC. Translation gives CGTDYTTYEQYF.

This clonotype occurred a few times. The rearrangement joins TRBV5-5 to TRBJ2-1; D possibly corresponds to TRBD2 (6 bases). Germline V gene lookup returns CDR1 SGHKS and CDR2 YYEKEE (reference sequence). Trimming removed 2 bases from V and 8 bases from J, with 17 bases in between. The CDR3 is 15 amino acids. The DNA of the CDR3 is TGTGCCAGCAGCTTTGATCCGCTAGCGACCTATGAGCAGTTCTTC. Translating it yields CASSFDPLATYEQFF.

This sequence joins TRBV9 and TRBJ2-7; 7 positions match TRBD2. V was clipped by 4 bases and J by 2 bases; unmatched bases: 9. The CDR3 covers 15 residues. The germline CDR1 and CDR2 sequences are SGDLS and YYNGEE. CDR3 loop: CASSPRGSGTYEQYF. The CDR3 DNA reads as TGTGCCAGCAGCCCCCGCGGGAGTGGGACCTACGAGCAGTACTTC.

V is TRBV5-1 and J is TRBJ2-1; D possibly corresponds to TRBD2 (7 bases). The CDR3 runs to 13 residues. Trimming removed 3 bases at V and 8 bases at J, with 12 bases between. CDR1 and CDR2 (germline): SGHRS, YFSETQ. In DNA form, the CDR3 reads TGCGCCAGCAGCTGGGGCGGGGGCTATGAGCAGTTCTTC. Protein sequence: CASSWGGGYEQFF.

This rearrangement joins TRBV13 to TRBJ2-4, with D unclear. Germline assignment: CDR1 PRHDT and CDR2 FYEKMQ (reference sequence). The CDR3 sequence is 13 residues long. V lost 0 bases, J lost 15 bases, and 15 bases lay in between. The CDR3, as DNA: TGTGCCAGCAGCTTAGGCCCCAGCTACGAGCGGTACTTC. This gives the protein CASSLGPSYERYF.

This clonotype was counted a few times. This chain links TRBV9 with TRBJ2-2; 7 bases are a match to TRBD1. CDR1 and CDR2 (germline): SGDLS, YYNGEE. V lost 1 base, J lost 1 base, and 10 bases stayed unmatched. The CDR3 sequence is 18 residues long. DNA for the CDR3: TGTGCCAGCAGCGTAACGTCAGGGGGACCCGGGAACACCGGGGAGCTGTTTTTT. Its protein product is CASSVTSGGPGNTGELFF. The entire variable domain, with the rest obtained from reference TRBV9 and TRBJ2-2, is as follows: DSGVTQTPKHLITATGQRVTLRCSPRSGDLSVYWYQQSLDQGLQFLIQYYNGEERAKGNILERFSAQQFPDLHSELNLSSLELGDSALYFCASSVTSGGPGNTGELFFGEGSRLTVL.

This clonotype was detected many times. The chain recombines TRBV3-1 with TRBJ2-5; the D is unclear. The CDR3 runs 14 residues. V lost 1 base and J lost 5, with 11 bases in between. The germline V gene has CDR1 LGHDT and CDR2 YNNKEL (reference sequence). This CDR3 reads CASSQAGSGETQYF. CDR3 nucleotide sequence: TGTGCCAGCAGCCAAGCGGGCTCGGGTGAGACCCAGTACTTC.

This clonotype showed up just a few times. The genes are TRBV7-2 and TRBJ2-7; D may match TRBD1 or TRBD2 (5 bases each). CDR3 length: 15 amino acids. Germline CDR1 is SGHTA and CDR2 is FQGNSA. V lost 3 bases, J lost 5 bases, and 17 bases lay in between. The CDR3 is CASSFGGGVFDEQYF. CDR3 DNA sequence: TGTGCCAGCAGCTTTGGTGGGGGTGTCTTCGACGAGCAGTACTTC.

This clonotype appeared a few times. This chain joins TRBV29-1 and TRBJ2-7, with TRBD2 matching 12 bases. Germline V lookup: CDR1 SQVTM, CDR2 ANQGSEA. The V gene end was trimmed by 1 base and the J gene end by 0 bases; junction bases not matched to a gene: 1. The CDR3 length is 15 residues. The CDR3 here is CSVEGLAGVSYEQYF. In DNA, the CDR3 is TGCAGCGTTGAAGGACTAGCGGGAGTCTCCTACGAGCAGTACTTC.

This clonotype showed up just once. J is TRBJ1-2 and V is TRBV5-1; D not resolved. The V gene lost 0 bases and the J gene lost 4 bases, with 10 bases spanning the gap. There are 14 residues in the CDR3. Germline-derived CDR1 and CDR2 are SGHRS and YFSETQ. CDR3 nucleotides: TGCGCCAGCAGCTTGGTTGGATTAAGCTATGGCTACACCTTC. Protein: CASSLVGLSYGYTF. The full variable domain, completed using reference TRBV5-1 and TRBJ1-2, is KAGVTQTPRYLIKTRGQQVTLSCSPISGHRSVSWYQQTPGQGLQFLFEYFSETQRNKGNFPGRFSGRQFSNSRSEMNVSTLELGDSALYLCASSLVGLSYGYTFGSGTRLTVV.

This clonotype was observed many times. This chain joins TRBV4-3 and TRBJ2-7, with D uncertain. From germline, CDR1 is LGHNA and CDR2 YSLEER. The CDR3 totals 14 residues. V gave up 3 bases and J gave up 3 bases, with 12 bases separating them. CDR3 sequence reads: CASSHGGAGYEQYF. CDR3 sequence (DNA): TGCGCCAGCAGCCACGGTGGCGCAGGCTACGAGCAGTACTTC.

The chain carries TRBV5-1 and TRBJ1-1; tentative D call: TRBD1 (5 bases). With 4 bases removed from V and 5 bases from J, the gap between germline ends came to 15 bases. The CDR3 totals 14 residues. Per germline, CDR1 SGHRS and CDR2 YFSETQ. The CDR3: CASSQTDTGTEAFF. CDR3 in DNA: TGCGCCAGCAGCCAGACGGACACTGGAACTGAAGCTTTCTTT.

The chain links TRBV20-1 to TRBJ2-4, with 12 bases aligning to TRBD1. This CDR3 has 14 amino acids. V lost 6 bases to trimming and J lost 13 bases; unmatched junction nucleotides: 13. The germline CDR1 and CDR2 sequences are DFQATT and SNEGSKA (reference sequence). CDR3 amino acids: CSAAGQGARYGQYF. The CDR3 DNA reads TGCAGTGCGGCGGGACAGGGGGCGAGGTACGGGCAGTACTTC.

In the case of this clonotype: Just one base apart from a much larger clone, this may be a read error. V and J are TRBV11-2 and TRBJ2-5; the D gene is possibly TRBD1 (6 bases). The better agreement between TRBJ2-7 and the DNA end casts doubt on the J call. There are 13 residues in the CDR3. Germline V lookup: CDR1 SGHAT, CDR2 FQNNGV. The CDR3 DNA reads TGTGTCAGCAGCCCTTGGACAGCCTACGAGCAGTACTTC. Its protein is CVSSPWTAYEQYF.

A single count supports this clonotype. CDR3 loop: CATSDLAGSRGDYTF. The CDR3 nucleotides are TGTGCCACCAGTGATTTAGCGGGAAGTCGGGGTGACTACACCTTC. The chain combines TRBV24-1 with TRBJ1-2; D is unresolved. This CDR3 has 15 amino acids. Trimming left V 1 base short and J 10 bases short, with 18 bases between. CDR1 is KGHDR, CDR2 SFDVKD, per germline.

This clonotype was counted between two and nine times. This chain connects TRBV6-2 or TRBV6-3 to TRBJ2-4; D gene unclear. The DNA end is a closer match to TRBJ2-7, so the J assignment may be wrong. Per germline, CDR1 MNHEY and CDR2 SVGEGT. This CDR3 has 13 amino acids. Written as DNA, the CDR3 is TGTGCCAGCAGTTACTCGTTGTCGAACGAGCAGTACTTC. Amino acid sequence: CASSYSLSNEQYF.

The chain carries TRBV20-1 and TRBJ2-3; 14 nucleotides agree with TRBD2. After removal of 4 bases from V and 3 bases from J, the junction contained 6 bases not matched to a gene. CDR3 size: 16 residues. CDR1 DFQATT and CDR2 SNEGSKA come from the germline V gene (reference sequence). The CDR3 DNA reads as TGCAGTGCTACTAGACTAGCGGGGGGGGCAACAGATACGCAGTATTTT. Its protein is CSATRLAGGATDTQYF.

This chain's CDR3 is CSAPAGVGEKLFF. The DNA for the CDR3 is TGCAGTGCTCCCGCAGGGGTAGGGGAAAAACTGTTTTTT. The chain uses TRBV20-1 and TRBJ1-4; perhaps TRBD1 as D (6 bases). Per the germline V gene, CDR1 is DFQATT and CDR2 is SNEGSKA (reference sequence). Trimming pared 5 bases from V and 8 bases from J, leaving 15 bases between. This CDR3 is built from 13 residues.

V is TRBV23-1 and J is TRBJ2-3; no reliable D call. TRBV23-1 is assigned to the ORF class and has an uncertain function. Trimming took 2 bases from V and 4 from J, leaving 13 bases between them. The CDR3 covers 15 residues. As DNA, the CDR3 is TGCGCCAGCAGTCAAAGGCCTCCGTGGGCAGATACGCAGTATTTT. Protein sequence: CASSQRPPWADTQYF.

This clonotype was found a few times. This sequence joins TRBV9 and TRBJ2-2; 11 nucleotides line up with TRBD2. The CDR3 has 15 residues. V trimming: 2 bases; J trimming: 3 bases; junction bases outside the gene matches: 0. Per germline, CDR1 SGDLS and CDR2 YYNGEE. CDR3 in amino acids: CASSVSGRDTGELFF. DNA of the CDR3: TGTGCCAGCAGCGTTAGCGGGAGGGACACCGGGGAGCTGTTTTTT.

V and J are TRBV7-8 and TRBJ2-5; 8 nucleotides match TRBD2. The germline V gene encodes CDR1 SGHVS and CDR2 FQNEAQ. Germline trimming cut 1 base from V and 11 bases from J; bases unmatched to any gene: 6. This CDR3 spans 13 amino acids. The DNA for the CDR3 is TGTGCCAGCAGCTTAGACCCGGGGGGGGAGCAGTACTTC. It codes for CASSLDPGGEQYF.

V gene TRBV20-1 combines with J gene TRBJ1-3, with D tentatively TRBD1 (6 bases). Germline values: CDR1 DFQATT, CDR2 SNEGSKA (reference sequence). This CDR3 comprises 15 residues. V was pared by 4 bases and J by 2 bases, with 15 bases between. CDR3 loop: CSAKSPTGTGNTIYF. The CDR3 DNA reads TGCAGTGCTAAGAGCCCGACAGGAACTGGAAACACCATATATTTT.

There are many counts of this clonotype. The gene calls are TRBV24-1 and TRBJ2-1; D gene ambiguous. V was shortened by 8 bases and J by 10 bases, with 17 bases between the two germline ends. From germline, CDR1 is KGHDR and CDR2 SFDVKD. There are 13 residues in the CDR3. The CDR3 spells CATTAFRSEEQFF. As DNA, the CDR3 is TGTGCCACCACGGCCTTCCGCAGCGAAGAGCAGTTCTTC.

In this sample, this clonotype turned up a few times. The rearrangement joins TRBV11-2 to TRBJ2-1; D assignment may be TRBD1 or TRBD2 (6 bases each). The last part of the DNA fits TRBJ2-7 better; the J call may be wrong. The V gene's germline CDR1 is SGHAT and CDR2 FQNNGV. The CDR3 is made up of 16 amino acids. The CDR3 sequence: CASRRAGQITNNEQYF. The CDR3 DNA is TGTGCCAGCAGGAGGGCGGGACAAATAACCAACAATGAGCAGTACTTC.